A selection of T cell receptor beta chains follows, all from one sample in a study of chemoradiotherapy in HPV16-positive cancers. Profiled with immunoSEQ multiplex PCR; TCRdb holds only in-frame clones, not every one. The repertoire holds over 10,000 clones, with roughly 77% as singletons. The sample was taken from a patient who underwent chemoradiotherapy. These TCRs come from a human donor with HPV-associated anogenital cancer. Both conserved end residues are part of each CDR3. D genes are given only for firm matches. Clone size is stated in some rows and not others, as once, few, many or a class when expanded.

TRBV15	-	TRBJ1-6	-	TGTGCCACCAGCAGAGATCAACCCTCCTGGTCACCCCTCCACTTT	CATSRDQPSWSPLHF
TRBV4-3	-	TRBJ2-1	-	TGCGCCAGCAGCCAAGACAGGTCTAACAATGAGCAGTTCTTC	CASSQDRSNNEQFF
TRBV11-2	-	TRBJ1-1	-	TGTGCCAGCAGCTTAGCGGAGAACACTGAAGCTTTCTTT	CASSLAENTEAFF
TRBV7-3	-	TRBJ2-3	-	TGTGCCAGCAGCCCTCGACCTAGAGGGGATACGCAGTATTTT	CASSPRPRGDTQYF
TRBV7-2	-	TRBJ2-3	-	TGTGCCAGCAGCTCCCCGGGAAAAGCGCGCGATACGCAGTATTTT	CASSSPGKARDTQYF
TRBV6-6	TRBD2	TRBJ2-1	once	TGTGCCAGCACTAGTAGCGGGGGGGTCGACAATGAGCAGTTCTTC	CASTSSGGVDNEQFF
TRBV7-2	-	TRBJ2-5	-	TGTGCCAGCAGCTTGGGACTTCAAGAGACCCAGTACTTC	CASSLGLQETQYF
TRBV7-9	-	TRBJ1-1	-	TGTGCCAGCAGACTAGGATACGGGAGGGCTTTCTTT	CASRLGYGRAFF
TRBV19	TRBD1	TRBJ1-5	-	TGTGCCAGTACTAAGGACAGGGTCAATCAGCCCCAGCATTTT	CASTKDRVNQPQHF
TRBV30	-	TRBJ1-1	few	TGTGCCTGGATTCCGGACAGTCGCGCCACTGAAGCTTTCTTT	CAWIPDSRATEAFF
TRBV11-2	TRBD1	TRBJ1-4	few	TGTGCCAGCAGCTTCGGGACAGGGATTAATGAAAAACTGTTTTTT	CASSFGTGINEKLFF
TRBV18	TRBD2	TRBJ2-7	-	TGTGCCAGCTCACCCGGGACTAGCAATACCTACGAGCAGTACTTC	CASSPGTSNTYEQYF
TRBV4-1	-	TRBJ2-7	-	TGCGCCAGCAGCCAAGACAGCAACCTTTACGAGCAGTACTTC	CASSQDSNLYEQYF
TRBV7-5	-	TRBJ1-1	-	TGTGCCAGAAGCTTTATTAAGAGGTGCACTGAAGCTTTCTTT	CARSFIKRCTEAFF
TRBV2	-	TRBJ2-2	once	TGTGCCAGCAGTGGTCTCGGGTTTGGCACCGGGGAACTGTTTTTT	CASSGLGFGTGELFF
TRBV4-3	-	TRBJ1-2	few	TGCGCCAGCAGCCAAGATAGTTCCAGCCACTATGGCTACACCTTC	CASSQDSSSHYGYTF
TRBV10-2	-	TRBJ2-3	-	TGCGCCAGCAGTCACCCGGGGGGCCCGGCAGATACGCAGTATTTT	CASSHPGGPADTQYF
TRBV18	-	TRBJ1-5	-	TGTGCCAGCTCACCTGGCAGCTATCAGCCCCAGCATTTT	CASSPGSYQPQHF
TRBV2	-	TRBJ1-5	-	TGTGCCAGCAGGAGGACCCAAGTCCCAGATCAGCCCCAGCATTTT	CASRRTQVPDQPQHF
TRBV11-3	-	TRBJ1-2	few	TGTGCCAGCAGCTCCGGGGGTCGCCCGGGGGGCTACACCTTC	CASSSGGRPGGYTF
TRBV7-9	TRBD1	TRBJ1-4	-	TGTGCCAGCAGCTTAGGGACAGGGGATGAAAAACTGTTTTTT	CASSLGTGDEKLFF
TRBV6-1	TRBD1	TRBJ1-2	-	TGTGCCAGCAGCGGGATACGACAGGGAATAGGAGGCTACACCTTC	CASSGIRQGIGGYTF
TRBV28	TRBD1	TRBJ1-5	-	TGTGCCAGCAGTTTAGGGACAGGGGGCTTCCAGCCCCAGCATTTT	CASSLGTGGFQPQHF
TRBV15	-	TRBJ1-1	-	TGTGCCACCAGCGAGCTCCTGACAGGAAAGACTGAAGCTTTCTTT	CATSELLTGKTEAFF
TRBV30	-	TRBJ2-7	-	TGTGCCTGGAAGTCCGCAGGGTTTGAAATCTCCTACGAGCAGTACTTC	CAWKSAGFEISYEQYF
TRBV7-2	-	TRBJ2-3	-	TGTGCCAGCAGCTTAGCCGGAGGAGATACGCAGTATTTT	CASSLAGGDTQYF
TRBV5-1	TRBD2	TRBJ2-5	-	TGCGCCAGCAAACCAGCGGGGGGCCCGGTAGAGACCCAGTACTTC	CASKPAGGPVETQYF
TRBV19	-	TRBJ1-2	-	TGTGCCAGTAGTACGCGAACAAGGAACCTCTATGGCTACACCTTC	CASSTRTRNLYGYTF
TRBV28	-	TRBJ1-2	-	TGTGCCAGCAGTTTAAGGGCCCCATCCTATGGCTACACCTTC	CASSLRAPSYGYTF
TRBV7-3	-	TRBJ2-2	-	TGTGCCAGCAGCTTACTCCAGGGGAGGGAGAGCGGGGAGCTGTTTTTT	CASSLLQGRESGELFF
TRBV18	-	TRBJ1-4	-	TGTGCCAGCTCACCCTACCAGGGAGATAATGAAAAACTGTTTTTT	CASSPYQGDNEKLFF
TRBV4-1	TRBD1	TRBJ1-1	-	TGCGCCAGCAGCAGCGGACAGGGTATTACTGAAGCTTTCTTT	CASSSGQGITEAFF
TRBV29-1	-	TRBJ2-1	-	TGCGGCTGTGGAGGGGATGAGCAGTTCTTC	CGCGGDEQFF
TRBV2	TRBD2	TRBJ2-1	-	TGTGCCAGCACCCTCCTAGCGGGGGTCTACAATGAGCAGTTCTTC	CASTLLAGVYNEQFF
TRBV30	-	TRBJ2-7	-	TGTGCCTGGGGCCAGGGGTCCTACGAGCAGTACTTC	CAWGQGSYEQYF
TRBV13	TRBD2	TRBJ2-1	once	TGTGCCAGCAGCTTTAATACGGGGGGTAAGGTCAATGAGCAGTTCTTC	CASSFNTGGKVNEQFF
TRBV19	TRBD2	TRBJ2-2	-	TGTGCCAGTAGTTTAGTAGCGGGGGGCACCGGGGAGCTGTTTTTT	CASSLVAGGTGELFF
TRBV7-2	TRBD2	TRBJ2-7	-	TGTGCCAGCAGCTCAATTAGCGGGGGGGCCTACGAGCAGTACTTC	CASSSISGGAYEQYF
TRBV5-5	TRBD2	TRBJ2-1	once	TGTGCCAGCAGCCCCAGACTAGCGGGGATTAAGTATGAGCAGTTCTTC	CASSPRLAGIKYEQFF
TRBV30	TRBD1	TRBJ1-4	-	TGTGCCTGGAGTGCGGGGACAGTAAATGAAAAACTGTTTTTT	CAWSAGTVNEKLFF
TRBV7-3	-	TRBJ2-5	-	TGTGCCAGCAGCTCCCAGGGGAATAAAGAGACCCAGTACTTC	CASSSQGNKETQYF
TRBV18	TRBD1	TRBJ1-5	few	TGTGCCAGCTCACACAGGGGCCAGCCCCAGCATTTT	CASSHRGQPQHF
TRBV11-2	-	TRBJ1-2	-	TGTGCCAGCAGCTTACCAGGGAACTATGGCTACACCTTC	CASSLPGNYGYTF
TRBV30	TRBD2	TRBJ2-7	few	TGTGCCTGGAGTGTATCTGATGGGACTAGCCAGTACTTC	CAWSVSDGTSQYF
TRBV6-5	-	TRBJ1-3	-	TGTGCCAGCAGGTTATCGGTTTTCGGCGGAAACACCATATATTTT	CASRLSVFGGNTIYF
TRBV6-4	TRBD1	TRBJ2-2	-	TGTGCCAGCAGTGACTCGACAGGGGCCGGGGAGCTGTTTTTT	CASSDSTGAGELFF
TRBV18	-	TRBJ1-1	-	TGTGCCAGCTCGGCGGACACGAACACTGAAGCTTTCTTT	CASSADTNTEAFF
TRBV19	-	TRBJ2-4	-	TGTGCCAGCCAGCCTAGATTGACCTTATCAGGCATTCAGTACTTC	CASQPRLTLSGIQYF
TRBV11-3	TRBD1	TRBJ1-2	-	TGTGCCAGCAGCTTAAACAGGGGTGAACATGGCTACACCTTC	CASSLNRGEHGYTF
TRBV5-8	TRBD2	TRBJ2-3	-	TGTGCCAGCAGCTACTTAGCGGGGGCGACAGATACGCAGTATTTT	CASSYLAGATDTQYF
TRBV25-1	TRBD1	TRBJ1-6	-	TGTGCCAGCAGTGAATTTGACAGGGGAGGCTCACCCCTCCACTTT	CASSEFDRGGSPLHF
TRBV5-1	-	TRBJ1-1	-	TGCGCCAGCAGCCGGGTGGGCAACACTGAAGCTTTCTTT	CASSRVGNTEAFF
TRBV4-3	TRBD1	TRBJ1-6	-	TGCGCCAGCAGCCAAGCTTCGGGCGGGGGGGACAGGGGATATAATTCACCCCTCCACTTT	CASSQASGGGDRGYNSPLHF
TRBV7-3	-	TRBJ2-1	-	TGTGCCAGCAGCACCCTGGGTGGAGAGCAGTTCTTC	CASSTLGGEQFF
TRBV7-2	-	TRBJ2-7	-	TGTGCCAGCAGCCTAGGGCGGGGCGAGCAGTACTTC	CASSLGRGEQYF
TRBV7-3	TRBD2	TRBJ2-3	-	TGTGCCAGCAGCTCCAATAGCGGGGGGGTTGTAGATACGCAGTATTTT	CASSSNSGGVVDTQYF
TRBV6-4	TRBD1	TRBJ1-5	-	TGTGCCAGCCGACAGGGACCCCCTGTTAGCAATCAGCCCCAGCATTTT	CASRQGPPVSNQPQHF
TRBV6-6	-	TRBJ1-2	few	TGTGCCAGCAGTCCCCAGGTACAGGGCTACACCTTC	CASSPQVQGYTF